The source of this T cell receptor beta chain is a study of graft-versus-host responses after intestinal transplantation. Study-level results: GvH clones surfaced in recipient marrow, some emerging earlier in ileum or blood.

Sequenced by immunoSEQ multiplex PCR; TCRdb stores in-frame clones only, minus some. The sample includes more than 85,000 clones, roughly 80% of them seen just once. The CDR3 has 15 residues. V lost 0 bases to trimming and J lost 1 base, with 7 bases between them. Germline values: CDR1 MNHEY, CDR2 SVGAGI. This clone was seen once. Its target is unknown. The genes are TRBV6-5 and TRBJ2-1, with unresolved D. The sample consisted of unstimulated CD4+ T cells sorted from spleen or lymph node cells, taken before intestinal transplant. This sequence was found in a human donor who received an intestinal transplant. The CDR3 loop reads CASSYSGRSYNEQFF. The CDR3 nucleotides read TGTGCCAGCAGTTACTCGGGCAGATCCTACAATGAGCAGTTCTTC.